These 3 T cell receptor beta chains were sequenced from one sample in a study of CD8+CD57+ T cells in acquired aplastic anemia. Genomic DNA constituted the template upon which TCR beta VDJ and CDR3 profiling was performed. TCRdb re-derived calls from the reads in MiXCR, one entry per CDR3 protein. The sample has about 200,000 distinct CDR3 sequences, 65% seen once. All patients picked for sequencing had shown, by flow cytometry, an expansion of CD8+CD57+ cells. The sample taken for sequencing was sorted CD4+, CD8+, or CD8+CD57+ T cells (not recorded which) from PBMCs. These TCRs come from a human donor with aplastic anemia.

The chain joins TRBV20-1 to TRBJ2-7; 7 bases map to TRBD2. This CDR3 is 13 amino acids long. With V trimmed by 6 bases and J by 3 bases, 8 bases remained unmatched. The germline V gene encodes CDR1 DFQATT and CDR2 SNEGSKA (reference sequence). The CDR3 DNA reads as TGCAGTGCCGTTACGGGGGGAGACTACGAGCAGTACTTC. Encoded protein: CSAVTGGDYEQYF.

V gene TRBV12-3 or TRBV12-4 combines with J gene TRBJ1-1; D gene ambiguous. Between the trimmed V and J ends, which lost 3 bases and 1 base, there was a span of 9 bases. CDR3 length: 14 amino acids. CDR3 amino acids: CASSLTLTNTEAFF. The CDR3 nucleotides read TGTGCCAGCAGTTTGACACTGACGAACACTGAAGCTTTCTTT.

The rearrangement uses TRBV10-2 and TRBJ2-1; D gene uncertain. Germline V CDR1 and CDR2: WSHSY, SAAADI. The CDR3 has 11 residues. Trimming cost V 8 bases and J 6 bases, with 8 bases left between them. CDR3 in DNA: TGCGCCAGCCGTCTGAGCAATGAGCAGTTCTTC. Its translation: CASRLSNEQFF.